This T cell receptor (beta chain) was identified in a study of post-analysis software for immune sequencing data. Looking at the study overall: Included among the disease courses, which were recorded for the cohort, were relapsing-remitting, secondary progressive and progressive-relapsing multiple sclerosis.

With regard to this clonotype: Its antigen remains unknown.

V shed 5 bases and J shed 7 bases, with 15 bases lying between them. The CDR3 totals 14 residues. Presence of unique molecular identifiers characterized the TCR beta cDNA libraries. TCRdb re-called the PCR reads through MiXCR, storing one row per CDR3 protein. The sample lists under 200,000 distinct CDR3 sequences, roughly 35% occurring once. Study-level findings and limits: Controls had lower frequencies than patients of a handful of TRBV segments, which included TRBV5-6, TRBV5-1 and TRBV20-1. Relative to controls, patients with multiple sclerosis showed significantly lower normalized Chao1 diversity.

The input for sequencing was blood, taken after autologous hematopoietic stem cell transplantation. The sequence was obtained from a girl between 10 and 17 years old with multiple sclerosis. This chain joins TRBV12-3 or TRBV12-4 and TRBJ1-5; a possible D gene is TRBD1 (5 bases). The CDR3 DNA reads as TGTGCCAGCAGTCCCGGAGGGGCAATACAGCCCCAGCATTTT. Translation: CASSPGGAIQPQHF.